The rows below give T cell receptor beta chains drawn from one sample of a study of OX40 agonist ivuxolimab in advanced cancers. Profiled with immunoSEQ multiplex PCR; TCRdb holds only in-frame clones, not every one. The sample records around 100,000 clones, around 89% being singletons. Material: CD4+ or CD8+ T cells sorted from blood, obtained in a trial of the OX40 agonist ivuxolimab. These receptors were collected from an adult with an advanced solid tumor such as melanoma, head and neck, liver or kidney cancer. The CDR3 runs from the conserved cysteine through the conserved F or W. A D gene is named only where the DNA matches it firmly. Not every row has a clone size; where given, it reads once, few, many or a size class.

D	V	size	J	DNA	CDR3
TRBD1	TRBV29-1	.	TRBJ1-1	TGCAGCGCTAGCCGACAGGGGCGGACTGAAGCTTTCTTT	CSASRQGRTEAFF
.	TRBV5-1	.	TRBJ2-7	TGCGCCAGCAGCTTTCTAGCGAACTCCTACGAGCAGTACTTC	CASSFLANSYEQYF
.	TRBV5-4	.	TRBJ2-3	TGTGCCAGCGCGGGCAGAAGCACAGATACGCAGTATTTT	CASAGRSTDTQYF
.	TRBV28	.	TRBJ1-2	TGTGCCAGCAGTTTATCGTTTAGGAACTATGGCTACACCTTC	CASSLSFRNYGYTF
TRBD1	TRBV5-1	.	TRBJ2-2	TGCGCCAGCAGCTGGACAGGTTCTTTAACTACCGGGGAGCTGTTTTTT	CASSWTGSLTTGELFF
.	TRBV28	few	TRBJ1-2	TGTGCCAGCAGTTCTGCCAGAGTCTCCTATGGCTACACCTTC	CASSSARVSYGYTF
.	TRBV5-1	.	TRBJ2-7	TGCGCCAGCACCCGAGGGAGCGGAAAAAACCCCTACGAGCAGTACTTC	CASTRGSGKNPYEQYF
TRBD1	TRBV27	.	TRBJ2-4	TGTGCCAGCAGTTCATATCGACAGGGACAAAGGGTTCAGTACTTC	CASSSYRQGQRVQYF
.	TRBV9	.	TRBJ2-5	TGTGCCAGCAGCACAGGCCTCCAAGAGACCCAGTACTTC	CASSTGLQETQYF
.	TRBV14	.	TRBJ2-7	TGTGCCAGCAGCCAAATTTGGGGCAGGCATTACGAGCAGTACTTC	CASSQIWGRHYEQYF
.	TRBV5-1	.	TRBJ1-1	TGCGCCAGCAGCTTGGGTGGTATAGATAGGAACACTGAAGCTTTCTTT	CASSLGGIDRNTEAFF
.	TRBV19	.	TRBJ2-2	TGTGCCAGTAGTATCGAAGGTCGGGCCGGGGAGCTGTTTTTT	CASSIEGRAGELFF
TRBD1	TRBV5-1	.	TRBJ1-4	TGCGCCAGCAGCGGACAGGGATCGACTAATGAAAAACTGTTTTTT	CASSGQGSTNEKLFF
.	TRBV14	.	TRBJ1-3	TGTGCCAGCAGCCACCTACGGACGCCTGGCAACAGAAACACCATATATTTT	CASSHLRTPGNRNTIYF
.	TRBV6-5	once	TRBJ2-5	TGTGCCAGCAGTAACGTGGAGACCCAGTACTTC	CASSNVETQYF
TRBD2	TRBV4-2	.	TRBJ2-5	TGTGCCAGCAGCCAGACCCAGCGGGGGGGCCCAGAGACCCAGTACTTC	CASSQTQRGGPETQYF
.	TRBV7-9	.	TRBJ2-1	TGTGCCAGCAGCTTAGCGCTTGGATCCTACAATGAGCAGTTCTTC	CASSLALGSYNEQFF
.	TRBV6-5	.	TRBJ1-1	TGTGCCAGCAGTTTGGACAGAGTGAACACTGAAGCTTTCTTT	CASSLDRVNTEAFF
.	TRBV11-2	.	TRBJ2-5	TGTGCCAGCAGCTCCCAGGGAGCGGAGACCCAGTACTTC	CASSSQGAETQYF
TRBD1	TRBV5-4	.	TRBJ2-4	TGTGCCAGCAGCTTAGGGACAGATCAAGCCAAAAACATTCAGTACTTC	CASSLGTDQAKNIQYF
.	TRBV18	.	TRBJ1-6	TGTGCCAGCTCTCTCGCCTCAGGGCAGATCCTTAATTCACCCCTCCACTTT	CASSLASGQILNSPLHF
.	TRBV13	.	TRBJ2-5	TGTGCCAGCAGCCAAGTCCAGAGGGAGACCCAGTACTTC	CASSQVQRETQYF
.	TRBV27	.	TRBJ2-5	TGTGCCAGCAGTAGAGACAGGTGGGAGACCCAGTACTTC	CASSRDRWETQYF
TRBD1	TRBV7-9	once	TRBJ1-2	TGTGCCAGCAGCTTGGCCCAGACAGGGGTTGGGGGCTACACCTTC	CASSLAQTGVGGYTF
.	TRBV6-6	.	TRBJ1-2	TGTGCCAGCAGAGAGGGGGGGAGTGGCTACACCTTC	CASREGGSGYTF
.	TRBV11-2	.	TRBJ2-1	TGTGCCAGCAGCTCCACGAGCTCCTACAATGAGCAGTTCTTC	CASSSTSSYNEQFF
.	TRBV5-6	.	TRBJ1-4	TGTGCCAGCAGCTTACAGCCAACTAATGAAAAACTGTTTTTT	CASSLQPTNEKLFF
.	TRBV5-5	.	TRBJ2-7	TGTGCCAGCAGCTTGATCGGGGACACCTCCTACGAGCAGTACTTC	CASSLIGDTSYEQYF
.	TRBV27	.	TRBJ2-1	TGTGCCAGCAGTGAAATAGGGTCCTACAATGAGCAGTTCTTC	CASSEIGSYNEQFF
.	TRBV10-1	once	TRBJ1-1	TGCGCCAGCACACGGCAGCTCGGGGCGAACACTGAAGCTTTCTTT	CASTRQLGANTEAFF
.	TRBV28	.	TRBJ2-7	TGTGCCAGCAGTGACCGGAGGGCCTACGAGCAGTACTTC	CASSDRRAYEQYF
TRBD1	TRBV14	.	TRBJ2-2	TGTGCCAGCAGCCCCCCGTTACAGGGGGTCCGGACCGGGGAGCTGTTTTTT	CASSPPLQGVRTGELFF
.	TRBV30	.	TRBJ1-2	TGTGCCTGGAGGGGGCCCTCTCGGGGCTACACCTTC	CAWRGPSRGYTF
TRBD2	TRBV5-1	.	TRBJ2-1	TGCGCCAGCAGCTCCGGGGGACGGACTAGCCGGTACAATGAGCAGTTCTTC	CASSSGGRTSRYNEQFF
.	TRBV27	.	TRBJ1-5	TGTGCCAGCAGTCCACGGTCCAACTTAAATCAGCCCCAGCATTTT	CASSPRSNLNQPQHF
TRBD2	TRBV2	.	TRBJ2-1	TGTGCCAGCCCCAGCGGGATCCGCTCGAATGAGCAGTTCTTC	CASPSGIRSNEQFF
.	TRBV28	.	TRBJ2-7	TGTGCCAGCGGACCCCAGGGACTTCACTTC	CASGPQGLHF
.	TRBV27	.	TRBJ1-2	TGTGCCAGCAGTTTATTACAGGGAGGTTTTAGTGGCTACACCTTC	CASSLLQGGFSGYTF
TRBD2	TRBV19	.	TRBJ2-5	TGTGCCAGTACCCTTCGACTAGCGAGGAAGGGTGAGACCCAGTACTTC	CASTLRLARKGETQYF
TRBD1	TRBV5-1	.	TRBJ1-2	TGCGCCAGCAGGGACCTACAGGGGGCGTCTGGCTACACCTTC	CASRDLQGASGYTF
TRBD2	TRBV19	.	TRBJ2-7	TGTGCCAGTAGTAGGACTAGGAGCCTTGTAGAGCAGTACTTC	CASSRTRSLVEQYF